This TCR beta chain is drawn from a study of blood T cell repertoires in COVID-19. From germline, CDR1 is KGHSY and CDR2 FQNENV. The CDR3 extends over 14 amino acids. Trimming pared 0 bases from V and 8 bases from J, leaving 13 bases between. Method: immunoSEQ multiplex PCR; TCRdb's copy keeps in-frame clones and lacks some. The repertoire holds roughly 28,000 clones, with approximately 88% as singletons. The sequenced sample was peripheral blood. The clonotype comes from a woman in her forties or fifties with active COVID-19. The rearrangement joins TRBV16 to TRBJ1-2, with a tentative D call TRBD1 (5 bases). CDR3 residues: CASSQSHSSGGYTF. CDR3 DNA sequence: TGTGCCAGCAGCCAATCCCACTCCTCAGGGGGCTACACCTTC.